This T cell receptor beta chain came from a study of T cell responses to AZD1222 COVID-19 vaccine. Study-wide findings and caveats: The donor cohort was predominantly white British with a female majority, and clonal diversity may have been underestimated. The peak T cell response came first, and repertoires were sampled only after it. Researchers report vaccine-associated CD4 TCRs spanning spike, with dominance at 160-218 and 743-854.

This clone was found once. Its antigen is undetermined. The assay was immunoSEQ multiplex PCR, and TCRdb's table has in-frame clones only and misses some. The sample records approximately 130,000 clones, around 89% being singletons. Germline values: CDR1 SNHLY, CDR2 FYNNEI. V was shortened by 7 bases and J by 2 bases, with 9 bases between the two germline ends. The CDR3 sequence is 13 residues long. Some second doses came at about 4 weeks and others at about 12 weeks; these were pooled. The material sequenced was peripheral blood, taken 28 days after the second AZD1222 dose. This chain uses TRBV2 with TRBJ1-5; D is undetermined. The sequence derives from an adult who received the AZD1222 COVID-19 vaccine. The DNA for the CDR3 is TGTGCCAGCATCGACACGCGCAATCAGCCCCAGCATTTT. As protein: CASIDTRNQPQHF.